This paragraph reports one T cell receptor (beta chain). Its antigen is currently unknown. These data are taken from a study of T cells after yellow fever vaccination. Study-wide results and caveats: Across the CD4 and CD8 compartments, a small share of clonotypes was present in both.

One entry per CDR3 protein results from TCRdb running MiXCR on the 5' RACE reads. Of 300,000 to 450,000 distinct CDR3 sequences in the sample, 6.2% are singletons; the top ten hold approximately 16%. After removal of 1 base from V and 5 bases from J, the junction contained 5 bases not matched to a gene. The CDR3 covers 14 residues. CDR1 DFQATT and CDR2 SNEGSKA come from the germline V gene (reference sequence). V and J are TRBV20-1 and TRBJ1-2; the match to TRBD1 covers 9 bases. This receptor was taken from a man aged 25-45 years who received the YFV17D yellow fever vaccine. This specimen consisted of PBMCs, obtained 5 days after the yellow fever booster vaccination. CDR3 sequence reads: CSARVGGTGYGYTF. The CDR3 DNA follows: TGCAGTGCTAGAGTCGGCGGGACAGGGTATGGCTACACCTTC.